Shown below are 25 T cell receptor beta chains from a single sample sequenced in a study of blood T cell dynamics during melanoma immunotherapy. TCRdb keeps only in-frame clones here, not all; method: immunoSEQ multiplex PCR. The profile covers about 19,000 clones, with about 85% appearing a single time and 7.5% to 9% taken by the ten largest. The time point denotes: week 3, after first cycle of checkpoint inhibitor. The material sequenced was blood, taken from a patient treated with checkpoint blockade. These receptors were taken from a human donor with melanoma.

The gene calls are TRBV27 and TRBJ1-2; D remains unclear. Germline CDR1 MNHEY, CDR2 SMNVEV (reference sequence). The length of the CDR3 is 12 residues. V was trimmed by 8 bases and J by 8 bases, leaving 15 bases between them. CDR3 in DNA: TGTGCCAGCGGACCTACTAGTCTGGGCTACACCTTC. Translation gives CASGPTSLGYTF.

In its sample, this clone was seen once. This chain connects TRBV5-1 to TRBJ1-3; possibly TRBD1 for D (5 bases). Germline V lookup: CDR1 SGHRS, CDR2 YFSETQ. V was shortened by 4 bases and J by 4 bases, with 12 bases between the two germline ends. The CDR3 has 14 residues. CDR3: CASSHEGTGNTIYF. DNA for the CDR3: TGCGCCAGCAGCCATGAGGGGACGGGAAACACCATATATTTT.

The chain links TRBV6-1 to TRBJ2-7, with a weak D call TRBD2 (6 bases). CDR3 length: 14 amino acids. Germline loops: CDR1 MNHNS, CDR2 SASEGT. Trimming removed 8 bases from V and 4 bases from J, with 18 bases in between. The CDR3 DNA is TGTGCCAGCGGGGGTGGGGATAGCGGTTACGAGCAGTACTTC. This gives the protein CASGGGDSGYEQYF.

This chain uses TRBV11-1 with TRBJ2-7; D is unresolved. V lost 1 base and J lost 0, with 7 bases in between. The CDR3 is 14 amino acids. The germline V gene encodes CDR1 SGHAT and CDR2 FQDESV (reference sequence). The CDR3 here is CASSLDGHSYEQYF. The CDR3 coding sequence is TGTGCCAGCAGCTTAGATGGCCACTCCTACGAGCAGTACTTC.

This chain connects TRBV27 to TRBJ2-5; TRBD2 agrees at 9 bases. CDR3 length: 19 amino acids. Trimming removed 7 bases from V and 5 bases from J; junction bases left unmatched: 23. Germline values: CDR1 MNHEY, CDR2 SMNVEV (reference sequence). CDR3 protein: CASTTDPLAGEPLGETQYF. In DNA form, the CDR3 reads TGTGCCAGCACCACCGATCCGTTAGCGGGAGAGCCCCTAGGTGAGACCCAGTACTTC.

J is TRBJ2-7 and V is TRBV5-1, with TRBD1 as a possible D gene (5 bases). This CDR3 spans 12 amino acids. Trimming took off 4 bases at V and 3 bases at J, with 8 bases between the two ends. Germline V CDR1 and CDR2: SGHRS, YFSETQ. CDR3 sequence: CASSPDIYEQYF. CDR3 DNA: TGCGCCAGCAGCCCGGACATCTACGAGCAGTACTTC.

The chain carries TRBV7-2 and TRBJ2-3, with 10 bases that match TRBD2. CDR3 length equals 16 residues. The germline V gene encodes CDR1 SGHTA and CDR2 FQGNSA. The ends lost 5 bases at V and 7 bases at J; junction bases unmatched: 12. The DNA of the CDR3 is TGTGCCAGCAGCCCAGGCGGAGCGGGAGGGGCGAATACGCAGTATTTT. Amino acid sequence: CASSPGGAGGANTQYF.

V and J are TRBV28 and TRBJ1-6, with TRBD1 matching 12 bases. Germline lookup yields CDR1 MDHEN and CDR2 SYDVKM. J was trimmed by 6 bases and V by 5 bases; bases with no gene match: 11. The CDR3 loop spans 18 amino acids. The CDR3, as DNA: TGTGCCAGCAGTCCCGGGACAGGGGGCCTCCCATTTAATTCACCCCTCCACTTT. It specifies CASSPGTGGLPFNSPLHF.

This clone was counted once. The CDR3 region is CSVESQGYEQYF. In DNA, the CDR3 is TGCAGCGTTGAGAGTCAAGGCTACGAGCAGTACTTC. The genes are TRBV29-1 and TRBJ2-7; D is unclear. Trimming took off 3 bases at V and 3 bases at J, with 9 bases between the two ends. Germline V gives CDR1 SQVTM, CDR2 ANQGSEA. The CDR3 length is 12 residues.

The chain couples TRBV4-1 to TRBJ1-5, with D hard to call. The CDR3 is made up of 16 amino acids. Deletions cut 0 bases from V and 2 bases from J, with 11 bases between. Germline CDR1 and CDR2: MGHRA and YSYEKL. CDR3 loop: CASSQEGWGGNQPQHF. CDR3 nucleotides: TGCGCCAGCAGCCAAGAAGGTTGGGGAGGCAATCAGCCCCAGCATTTT.

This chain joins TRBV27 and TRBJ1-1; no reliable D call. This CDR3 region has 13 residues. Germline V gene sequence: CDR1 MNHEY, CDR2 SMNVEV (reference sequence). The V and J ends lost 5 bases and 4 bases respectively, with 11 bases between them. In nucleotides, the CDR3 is TGTGCCAGCAGTCCCGGCGTATTCACTGAAGCTTTCTTT. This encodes CASSPGVFTEAFF.

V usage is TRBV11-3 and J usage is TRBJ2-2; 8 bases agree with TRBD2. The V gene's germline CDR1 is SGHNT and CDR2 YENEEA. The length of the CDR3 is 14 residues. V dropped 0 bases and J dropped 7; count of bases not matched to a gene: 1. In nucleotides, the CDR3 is TGTGCCAGCAGCTTAGATAGCGGGAACGGGGAGCTGTTTTTT. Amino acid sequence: CASSLDSGNGELFF.

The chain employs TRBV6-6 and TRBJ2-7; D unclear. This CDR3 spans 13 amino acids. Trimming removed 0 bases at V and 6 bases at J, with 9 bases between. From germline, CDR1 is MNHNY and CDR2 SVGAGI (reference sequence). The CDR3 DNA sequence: TGTGCCAGCAGTTACTCGAGAGGCGGCGAGCAGTACTTC. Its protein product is CASSYSRGGEQYF.

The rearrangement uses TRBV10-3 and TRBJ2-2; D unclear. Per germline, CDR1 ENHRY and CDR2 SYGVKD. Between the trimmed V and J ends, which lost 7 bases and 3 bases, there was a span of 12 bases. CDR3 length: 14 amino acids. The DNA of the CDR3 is TGTGCCATCACTCTCGCCCCGGACACCGGGGAGCTGTTTTTT. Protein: CAITLAPDTGELFF.

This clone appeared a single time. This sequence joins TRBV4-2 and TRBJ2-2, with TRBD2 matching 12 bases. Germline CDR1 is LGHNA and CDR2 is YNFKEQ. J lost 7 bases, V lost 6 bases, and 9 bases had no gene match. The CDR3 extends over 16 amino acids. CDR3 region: CASRRLAGARGGELFF. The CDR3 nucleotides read TGTGCCAGCAGACGACTAGCGGGAGCCCGTGGCGGGGAGCTGTTTTTT.

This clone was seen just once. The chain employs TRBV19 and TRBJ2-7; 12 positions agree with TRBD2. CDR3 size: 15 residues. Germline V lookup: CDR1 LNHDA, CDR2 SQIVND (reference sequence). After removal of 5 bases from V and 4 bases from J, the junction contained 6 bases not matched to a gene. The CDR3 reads CASSPGLAGRYEQYF. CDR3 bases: TGTGCCAGTAGTCCTGGACTAGCGGGAAGGTACGAGCAGTACTTC.

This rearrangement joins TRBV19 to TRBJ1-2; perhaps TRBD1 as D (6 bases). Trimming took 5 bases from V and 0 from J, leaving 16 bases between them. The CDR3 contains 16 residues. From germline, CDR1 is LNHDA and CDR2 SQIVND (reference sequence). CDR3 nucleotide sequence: TGTGCCAGTAGTCCTATTCTTCAGGGGACTAACTATGGCTACACCTTC. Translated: CASSPILQGTNYGYTF.

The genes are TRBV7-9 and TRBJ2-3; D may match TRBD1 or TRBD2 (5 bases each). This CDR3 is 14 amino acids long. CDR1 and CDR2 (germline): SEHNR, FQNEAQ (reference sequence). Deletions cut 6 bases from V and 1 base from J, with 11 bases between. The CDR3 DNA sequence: TGTGCCAGCAGGACCGGGACGGGCACAGATACGCAGTATTTT. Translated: CASRTGTGTDTQYF. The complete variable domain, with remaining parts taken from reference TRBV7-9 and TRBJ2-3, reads DTGVSQNPRHKITKRGQNVTFRCDPISEHNRLYWYRQTLGQGPEFLTYFQNEAQLEKSRLLSDRFSAERPKGSFSTLEIQRTEQGDSAMYLCASRTGTGTDTQYFGPGTRLTVL.

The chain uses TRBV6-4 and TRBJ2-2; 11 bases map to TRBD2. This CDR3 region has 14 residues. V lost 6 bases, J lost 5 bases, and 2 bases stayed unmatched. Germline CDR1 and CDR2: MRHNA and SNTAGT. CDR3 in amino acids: CASRLAGETGELFF. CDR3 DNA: TGTGCCAGCAGACTAGCGGGAGAAACCGGGGAGCTGTTTTTT.

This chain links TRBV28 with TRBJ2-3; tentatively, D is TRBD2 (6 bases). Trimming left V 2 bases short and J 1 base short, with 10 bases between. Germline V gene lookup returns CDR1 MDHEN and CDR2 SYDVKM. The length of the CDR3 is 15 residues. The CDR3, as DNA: TGTGCCAGCAGTTTACCCCCTAGCGGCACAGATACGCAGTATTTT. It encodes CASSLPPSGTDTQYF.

The CDR3 sequence is CASSFGRREETYYEQYF. CDR3 sequence (DNA): TGTGCCAGCAGCTTCGGGCGGCGGGAGGAGACTTACTACGAGCAGTACTTC. The gene calls are TRBV7-8 and TRBJ2-7, with 8 bases identical to TRBD2. Germline lookup yields CDR1 SGHVS and CDR2 FQNEAQ. Unmatched junction bases numbered 13, after V lost 3 bases and J lost 3 bases. CDR3 size: 17 residues.

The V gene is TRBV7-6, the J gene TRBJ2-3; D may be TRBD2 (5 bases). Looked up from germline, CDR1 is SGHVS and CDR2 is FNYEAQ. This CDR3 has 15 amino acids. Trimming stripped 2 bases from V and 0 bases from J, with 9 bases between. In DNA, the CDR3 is TGTGCCAGCAGCTTAAGGACTTCTAGCACAGATACGCAGTATTTT. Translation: CASSLRTSSTDTQYF.

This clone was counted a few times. The CDR3 is CASSLPQGADYGYTF. For the CDR3, the DNA is TGTGCCAGCAGTTTACCTCAGGGGGCGGACTATGGCTACACCTTC. V is TRBV28 and J is TRBJ1-2; TRBD1 matches at 8 bases. Germline trimming cut 2 bases from V and 3 bases from J; bases unmatched to any gene: 5. CDR3 size: 15 residues. CDR1 is MDHEN, CDR2 SYDVKM, per germline.

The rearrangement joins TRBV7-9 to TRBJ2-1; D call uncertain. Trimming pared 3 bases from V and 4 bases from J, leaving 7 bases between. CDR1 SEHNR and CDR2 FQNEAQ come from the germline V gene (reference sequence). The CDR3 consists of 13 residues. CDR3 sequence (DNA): TGTGCCAGCAGCTTTGACCCGTACAATGAGCAGTTCTTC. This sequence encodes CASSFDPYNEQFF.

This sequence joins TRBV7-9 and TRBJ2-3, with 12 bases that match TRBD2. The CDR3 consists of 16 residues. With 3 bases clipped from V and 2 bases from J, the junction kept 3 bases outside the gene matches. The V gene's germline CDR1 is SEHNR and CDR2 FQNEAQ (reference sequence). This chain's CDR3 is CASSLGTSGSTDTQYF. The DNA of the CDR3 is TGTGCCAGCAGCTTGGGGACTAGCGGGTCCACAGATACGCAGTATTTT. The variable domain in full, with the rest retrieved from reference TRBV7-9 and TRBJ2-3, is DTGVSQNPRHKITKRGQNVTFRCDPISEHNRLYWYRQTLGQGPEFLTYFQNEAQLEKSRLLSDRFSAERPKGSFSTLEIQRTEQGDSAMYLCASSLGTSGSTDTQYFGPGTRLTVL.